This T cell receptor beta chain derives from a study of blood T cell repertoires in COVID-19 (dated by TCRdb to the early 2020s). In terms of the full investigation: The collaborator samples originated in the United States, Italy and Spain and spanned the acute and convalescent phases of COVID-19. The material from the prospective study consisted of cDNA or gDNA derived from T cells, B-cell-depleted T cells, or PBMCs. Subjects who had been exposed to COVID-19, were actively infected with it, or had recovered from it provided the deeply sampled blood TCRbeta repertoires that made up the dataset. The repertoires were released in a freely available public database intended as a resource for research on the immune response to SARS-CoV-2. The samples were drawn from the first 160 participants of the ongoing ImmuneRACE study and from 1,254 subjects provided by 6 global collaborators. Sample metadata almost always included a de-identified subject ID, COVID-19 status, age in years and sex. HLA class I and class II types, where available, came from metadata supplied by the sample provider rather than from assay-based typing.

TCRbeta CDR3 regions were amplified from genomic DNA by means of the immunoSEQ Assay, a bias-controlled multiplex PCR. The study's processing was this. Within the assay, amplification of reference gene primers was used to estimate how many nucleated cells each sample contained. To quantify the absolute abundance of each unique TCRbeta CDR3 rearrangement, sequence reads were collapsed and filtered. Productive Simpson clonality was computed per sample as the square root of Simpson's diversity index over productive rearrangements. This immuneACCESS table, as held by TCRdb, lists in-frame sequences with V and J called but not all clones. Of the missing ones, under half trace to an unresolved V gene in checked studies; the others have no known cause. From that table come the V and J calls and clone size; the DNA was used to work out D and trimming. The sample table lists about 50,000 clones, 75% to 85% of them with a count of one. The ten largest clones represent around 17% of the sample.

Collaborating institutions collected whole blood in K2EDTA tubes following their own protocols. For TCRbeta analysis, collaborator samples were shipped as frozen whole blood, as isolated PBMCs, or as DNA extracted from either sample type. As to this clone: Its antigen is still unknown. No base qualities exist here, and no much larger clone lies one base off it.

The paper's findings and limits, for the study overall: The amount of clinical and demographic metadata varied by source and participant and was provided uncurated.

Measured from the cysteine to the phenylalanine, the CDR3 is 13 residues long. The CDR3 DNA has 39 bases and is translated from base 1. Trimming removed 6 bases from V and 4 bases from J, leaving 12 bases between the germline ends. Taken from the germline V gene, the CDR1 and CDR2 loops are MGHDK and SYGVNS. The chain is encoded by TRBV25-1 joined to TRBJ1-2, with the D gene not confidently named. Sequencing was performed on peripheral blood. The TCR was taken from a man in his forties with acute or convalescent COVID-19. The CDR3 sequence is CASRSTAVYGYTF. In nucleotides, the sequence is TGTGCCAGCAGATCCACTGCCGTCTATGGCTACACCTTC.